What follows are 29 T cell receptor beta chains derived from one specimen sequenced in a study of T cell repertoires in cytomegalovirus infection. Using its own MiXCR run on the reads, TCRdb lists one record per CDR3 protein. The repertoire holds some 700,000 distinct CDR3 sequences, with approximately 40% as singletons. Sequenced: PBMCs. The receptors derive from a human donor in good health (CMV status not recorded). Some clones in this sample may be carry-over from other donors' samples.

This clonotype was seen many times. The chain employs TRBV7-2 and TRBJ2-7; possible D gene TRBD1, 6 bases. V gave up 4 bases and J gave up 3 bases, with 16 bases separating them. Germline values: CDR1 SGHTA, CDR2 FQGNSA. This CDR3 has 15 residues. The CDR3 loop reads CASSSTLGQSYEQYF. In DNA, the CDR3 is TGTGCCAGCAGCTCAACGTTGGGACAAAGCTACGAGCAGTACTTC. Full variable domain (missing parts from reference TRBV7-2 and TRBJ2-7): GAGVSQSPSNKVTEKGKDVELRCDPISGHTALYWYRQSLGQGLEFLIYFQGNSAPDKSGLPSDRFSAERTGGSVSTLTIQRTQQEDSAVYLCASSSTLGQSYEQYFGPGTRLTVT.

The chain employs TRBV7-9 and TRBJ1-1; D call uncertain. Germline V lookup: CDR1 SEHNR, CDR2 FQNEAQ (reference sequence). The CDR3 is 13 amino acids. Deletions cut 1 base from V and 9 bases from J, with 12 bases between. The CDR3 sequence: CASSLEFSAQAFF. The CDR3 DNA follows: TGTGCCAGCAGCTTAGAGTTCTCGGCTCAAGCTTTCTTT.

The V gene is TRBV27, the J gene TRBJ1-4, with TRBD1 matching 9 bases. The CDR3 has 15 amino acids. V gave up 6 bases and J gave up 7 bases; unmatched junction bases: 9. Germline V gene lookup returns CDR1 MNHEY and CDR2 SMNVEV (reference sequence). As DNA, the CDR3 is TGTGCCAGCAGCCTCCGGGACAGGGTTGGTGAAAAACTGTTTTTT. Translated, it gives CASSLRDRVGEKLFF.

This clonotype was found many times. V and J are TRBV10-3 and TRBJ1-1; D might be TRBD1 (6 bases). CDR1 ENHRY and CDR2 SYGVKD come from the germline V gene. The V and J ends lost 8 bases and 1 base respectively, with 17 bases between them. This CDR3 has 15 amino acids. CDR3 sequence (DNA): TGTGCCATCGGAGAACAGGGTTTTACGAACACTGAAGCTTTCTTT. Translation gives CAIGEQGFTNTEAFF.

This rearrangement joins TRBV28 to TRBJ1-1; the D gene is possibly TRBD1 (5 bases). Trimming removed 8 bases at V and 1 base at J, with 14 bases between. Germline CDR1 reads MDHEN; CDR2 reads SYDVKM. This CDR3 contains 14 residues. Here the CDR3 DNA reads TGTGCCAGCCTCAAGGGTGGGGGGAACACTGAAGCTTTCTTT. Its protein product is CASLKGGGNTEAFF.

This clonotype has a handful of counts. V and J are TRBV12-3 or TRBV12-4 and TRBJ2-5; tentative D call: TRBD2 (7 bases). The CDR3 runs 14 residues. The V and J ends lost 3 bases and 2 bases respectively, with 10 bases between them. The CDR3 here is CASSFGGAQETQYF. CDR3 coding DNA: TGTGCCAGCAGTTTTGGGGGGGCTCAAGAGACCCAGTACTTC.

This chain links TRBV4-2 with TRBJ1-3; D not resolved. Germline lookup yields CDR1 LGHNA and CDR2 YNFKEQ. V lost 3 bases, J lost 0 bases, and 9 bases lay in between. CDR3 length: 15 residues. The CDR3 nucleotides read TGTGCCAGCAGCCACCCGGGGAGCTCTGGAAACACCATATATTTT. Protein: CASSHPGSSGNTIYF.

This clonotype was counted a few times. The V call is TRBV28, the J call TRBJ2-5; D is uncertain. Trimming removed 5 bases from V and 5 bases from J, with 15 bases in between. The CDR3 is 14 residues long. From germline, CDR1 is MDHEN and CDR2 SYDVKM. The CDR3 DNA reads TGTGCCAGCAGTAGTACCCTAAAGGAGGAGACCCAGTACTTC. Encoded protein: CASSSTLKEETQYF.

The chain has TRBV5-1 and TRBJ1-1; TRBD1 is a possible D gene (5 bases). CDR1 is SGHRS and CDR2 is YFSETQ in the germline V gene. This CDR3 is built from 15 residues. V was pared by 0 bases and J by 4 bases, with 13 bases between. CDR3 residues: CASSLGAGRVTEAFF. CDR3 sequence (DNA): TGCGCCAGCAGCTTGGGGGCAGGGCGGGTCACTGAAGCTTTCTTT.

The J gene is TRBJ2-1, the V gene TRBV29-1, with 9 bases that match TRBD1. The germline V gene encodes CDR1 SQVTM and CDR2 ANQGSEA. This CDR3 contains 14 residues. V trimming: 1 base; J trimming: 6 bases; junction bases outside the gene matches: 4. CDR3 loop: CSVEVTGGLNEQFF. The CDR3 DNA follows: TGCAGCGTTGAAGTGACAGGGGGGCTCAATGAGCAGTTCTTC.

The V call is TRBV20-1, the J call TRBJ1-2; D uncertain. Germline V gene sequence: CDR1 DFQATT, CDR2 SNEGSKA (reference sequence). The ends were cut back, 5 bases at V and 4 bases at J, with 14 bases in the middle. The CDR3 length is 13 residues. The CDR3 nucleotides are TGCAGTGCTCCCAACGATCCAGGCTATGGCTACACCTTC. Protein sequence: CSAPNDPGYGYTF.

This clonotype has more than one count but fewer than ten. This chain joins TRBV19 and TRBJ2-1; D ambiguous. Germline V gene sequence: CDR1 LNHDA, CDR2 SQIVND (reference sequence). The CDR3 runs 13 residues. The V end lost 6 bases, the J end lost 6 bases, and 12 bases lay between the germline ends. The CDR3 sequence: CASRRLLGNEQFF. CDR3 nucleotides: TGTGCCAGTAGACGCCTCCTAGGCAATGAGCAGTTCTTC.

This clonotype was picked up a small number of times. The chain recombines TRBV7-6 with TRBJ2-3; no firm D call. Germline CDR1 SGHVS, CDR2 FNYEAQ. The CDR3 covers 15 residues. V shed 1 base and J shed 9 bases, with 17 bases lying between them. CDR3 residues: CASSLGPEVGETQYF. The CDR3, as DNA: TGTGCCAGCAGCTTAGGTCCCGAGGTAGGCGAGACGCAGTATTTT.

Details on this clonotype: Without the conserved terminal phenylalanine or tryptophan, this CDR3 likely stems from a read error. The J gene is TRBJ1-1, the V gene TRBV15; no clear D gene. Per the germline V gene, CDR1 is LNHNV and CDR2 is YYDKDF (reference sequence). The CDR3 is 11 residues long. V lost 0 bases and J 4 bases, leaving 0 bases between the germline ends. In DNA, the CDR3 is TGTGCCACCAGCAGAGACACTGAAGCTTTCCTT. The encoded protein is CATSRDTEAFL.

The chain employs TRBV6-1 and TRBJ1-2; D ambiguous. This CDR3 spans 14 amino acids. Trimming removed 6 bases from V and 1 base from J, with 12 bases in between. Germline V gene lookup returns CDR1 MNHNS and CDR2 SASEGT. The CDR3 region has the DNA TGTGCCAGCAGACTAAACATCGTTAACTATGGCTACACCTTC. Its translation is CASRLNIVNYGYTF.

This chain joins TRBV10-3 and TRBJ2-7; TRBD1 or TRBD2 may be the D gene (6 bases each). Germline V gene data show CDR1 as ENHRY and CDR2 as SYGVKD. The germline V and J ends were trimmed by 6 bases and 3 bases, with 15 bases remaining between them. The CDR3 contains 14 residues. CDR3 nucleotide sequence: TGTGCCATCAGGGGGAGGACAGAGAACTACGAGCAGTACTTC. Protein product: CAIRGRTENYEQYF.

This rearrangement joins TRBV27 to TRBJ2-3; maybe TRBD2 (6 bases). V gave up 5 bases and J gave up 4 bases, with 22 bases separating them. The length of the CDR3 is 17 residues. Germline V gene data show CDR1 as MNHEY and CDR2 as SMNVEV (reference sequence). This chain's CDR3 is CASSSHGEEAWPDTQYF. Written as DNA, the CDR3 is TGTGCCAGCAGTAGCCACGGGGAGGAAGCGTGGCCAGATACGCAGTATTTT.

This sequence joins TRBV7-6 and TRBJ2-3; 7 bases are shared with TRBD2. Germline CDR1 and CDR2: SGHVS and FNYEAQ. The V segment lost 4 bases and the J segment 0 bases; nucleotides outside the gene matches: 7. The CDR3 consists of 16 residues. The CDR3 nucleotides are TGTGCCAGCAGCTCGCTAGCGGAAGCTAGCACAGATACGCAGTATTTT. Its protein is CASSSLAEASTDTQYF. The full variable domain, its missing parts supplied by reference TRBV7-6 and TRBJ2-3, is GAGVSQSPRYKVTKRGQDVALRCDPISGHVSLYWYRQALGQGPEFLTYFNYEAQQDKSGLPNDRFSAERPEGSISTLTIQRTEQRDSAMYRCASSSLAEASTDTQYFGPGTRLTVL.

The rearrangement joins TRBV20-1 to TRBJ2-7; 8 bases are a match to TRBD1. Germline CDR1 reads DFQATT; CDR2 reads SNEGSKA (reference sequence). The CDR3 has 14 amino acids. V dropped 4 bases and J dropped 3; count of bases not matched to a gene: 8. The CDR3 sequence: CSATQGAFIYEQYF. As DNA, the CDR3 is TGCAGTGCTACCCAGGGGGCTTTTATCTACGAGCAGTACTTC.

This clonotype was counted ten times or more. This chain joins TRBV7-2 and TRBJ1-4, with a possible D match to TRBD1 (5 bases). Germline-derived CDR1 and CDR2 are SGHTA and FQGNSA. This CDR3 contains 13 residues. The ends were cut back, 5 bases at V and 11 bases at J, with 15 bases in the middle. CDR3 bases: TGTGCCAGCAGCCCGGGGACGGGACGGAAACTGTTTTTT. It specifies CASSPGTGRKLFF.

This clonotype was picked up a small number of times. The genes are TRBV7-2 and TRBJ2-5; no clear D gene. Trimming took off 5 bases at V and 4 bases at J, with 17 bases between the two ends. Per the germline V gene, CDR1 is SGHTA and CDR2 is FQGNSA. This CDR3 is built from 15 residues. The CDR3 here is CASSMPRSAGETQYF. The CDR3 coding sequence is TGTGCCAGCAGCATGCCTCGTTCCGCAGGAGAGACCCAGTACTTC.

Only a few counts were recorded for this clonotype. The chain's CDR3 is CATSDPRDGSYEQYF. In DNA, the CDR3 is TGTGCCACCAGTGATCCAAGGGACGGGTCCTACGAGCAGTACTTC. This chain joins TRBV24-1 and TRBJ2-7; D might be TRBD1 or TRBD2, each matching 5 bases. V was cut by 3 bases and J by 1 base, with 12 bases left in between. This CDR3 is 15 amino acids long. CDR1 is KGHDR and CDR2 is SFDVKD in the germline V gene.

V and J are TRBV7-6 and TRBJ2-1; 14 bases match TRBD2. This CDR3 is built from 18 residues. Germline V gene sequence: CDR1 SGHVS, CDR2 FNYEAQ. The trim removed 5 bases at V and 0 bases at J, leaving 6 bases unmatched. The CDR3 loop reads CASSTGTSGGSSYNEQFF. CDR3 sequence (DNA): TGTGCCAGCAGCACGGGGACTAGCGGGGGTAGCTCCTACAATGAGCAGTTCTTC.

DNA for the CDR3: TGTGCCACCAGCAGCTTTACCGGGACAGGGGCGAGTAACATTCAGTACTTC. Its protein product is CATSSFTGTGASNIQYF. The chain is built from TRBV15 and TRBJ2-4; 10 nucleotides line up with TRBD1. The CDR3 is made up of 17 amino acids. Trimming took 3 bases from V and 7 from J; bases not matched to a gene: 12. CDR1 is LNHNV and CDR2 is YYDKDF in the germline V gene (reference sequence).

This clonotype was seen more than once but under ten times. The chain recombines TRBV7-9 with TRBJ1-1; a possible D gene is TRBD1 (6 bases). Trimming stripped 6 bases from V and 0 bases from J, with 11 bases between. CDR3 size: 14 residues. Germline values: CDR1 SEHNR, CDR2 FQNEAQ (reference sequence). The CDR3 sequence is CASRQDSLNTEAFF. In nucleotides, the CDR3 is TGTGCCAGCAGACAGGACAGTCTGAACACTGAAGCTTTCTTT.

A remark on this clonotype: Mismatch with germline at one junction end may stem from a read error. The chain combines TRBV28 with TRBJ1-2; D ambiguous. The CDR3 totals 12 residues. Germline V gene lookup returns CDR1 MDHEN and CDR2 SYDVKM. The CDR3 coding sequence is TGTGACAGCAGTACGCCCAGAGAGGGCTACACCTTC. The encoded protein is CDSSTPREGYTF.

This clonotype showed up just a few times. This chain uses TRBV14 with TRBJ1-2; D unresolved. Looked up from germline, CDR1 is SGHDN and CDR2 is FVKESK. The CDR3 contains 13 residues. Between the trimmed V and J ends, which lost 6 bases and 7 bases, there was a span of 15 bases. This CDR3 is CASSSLVSGGYTF. CDR3 bases: TGTGCCAGCAGTTCCCTGGTATCGGGTGGCTACACCTTC.

V and J are TRBV11-2 and TRBJ2-7, with 7 bases aligning to TRBD2. This CDR3 region has 14 residues. Germline CDR1 is SGHAT and CDR2 is FQNNGV. V shed 5 bases and J 3 bases; nucleotides not matched to a gene: 7. The CDR3 DNA follows: TGTGCCAGCAGCCCGTCGGGGGGATTCTACGAGCAGTACTTC. This translates into CASSPSGGFYEQYF.

This clonotype was seen only a few times. This sequence joins TRBV27 and TRBJ1-1; TRBD1 aligns across 8 bases. CDR1 is MNHEY, CDR2 SMNVEV, per germline (reference sequence). J lost 1 base, V lost 2 bases, and 3 bases had no gene match. The CDR3 contains 15 residues. CDR3 DNA: TGTGCCAGCAGTTTAAGGACAGGGAGGAACACTGAAGCTTTCTTT. Translating gives CASSLRTGRNTEAFF.